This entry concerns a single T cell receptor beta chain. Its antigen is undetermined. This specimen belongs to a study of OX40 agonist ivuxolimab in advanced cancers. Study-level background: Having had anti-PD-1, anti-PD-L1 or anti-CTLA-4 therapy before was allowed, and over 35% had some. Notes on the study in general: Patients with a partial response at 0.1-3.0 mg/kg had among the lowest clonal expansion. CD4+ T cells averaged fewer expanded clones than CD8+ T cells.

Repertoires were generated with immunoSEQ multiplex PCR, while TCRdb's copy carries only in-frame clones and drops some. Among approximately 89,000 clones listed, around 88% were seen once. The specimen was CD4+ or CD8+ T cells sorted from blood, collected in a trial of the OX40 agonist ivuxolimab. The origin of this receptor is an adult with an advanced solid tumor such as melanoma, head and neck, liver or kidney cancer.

The CDR3 sequence is CAWTLTGGGDQPQHF. CDR3 nucleotide sequence: TGTGCCTGGACCCTGACAGGGGGGGGAGATCAGCCCCAGCATTTT. The chain combines TRBV30 with TRBJ1-5; the match to TRBD1 covers 9 bases. After removal of 4 bases from V and 5 bases from J, the junction contained 9 bases not matched to a gene. This CDR3 spans 15 amino acids. Per the germline V gene, CDR1 is GTSNPN and CDR2 is SVGIG (reference sequence).